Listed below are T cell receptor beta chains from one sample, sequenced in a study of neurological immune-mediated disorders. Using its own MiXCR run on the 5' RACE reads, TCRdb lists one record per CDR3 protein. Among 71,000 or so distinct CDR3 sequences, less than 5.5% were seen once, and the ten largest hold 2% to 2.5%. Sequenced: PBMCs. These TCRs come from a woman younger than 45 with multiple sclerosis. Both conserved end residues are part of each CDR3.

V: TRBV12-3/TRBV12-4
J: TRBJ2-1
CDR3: CASSSTGTSNEQFF

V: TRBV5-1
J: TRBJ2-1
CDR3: CASSPLAGVNNEQFF

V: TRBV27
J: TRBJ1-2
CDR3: CASSELVGHLYGYTF

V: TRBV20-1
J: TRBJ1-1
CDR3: CSAPDRRTTEAFF

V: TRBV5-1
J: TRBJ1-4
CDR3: CASSFQGAANEKLFF

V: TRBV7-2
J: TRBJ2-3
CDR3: CASSSTRGGGTQYF

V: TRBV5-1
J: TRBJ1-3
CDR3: CASSLADRWGNTIYF

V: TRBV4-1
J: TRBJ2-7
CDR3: CASSRTGEDRVPYEQYF

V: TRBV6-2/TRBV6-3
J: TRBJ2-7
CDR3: CASSLSPGPFEQYF

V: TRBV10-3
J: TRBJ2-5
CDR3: CAISESTGTLDLQETQYF

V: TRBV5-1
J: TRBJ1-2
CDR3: CASSLEGISSGGYTF

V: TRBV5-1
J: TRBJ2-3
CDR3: CASSFHGTGTTDTQYF

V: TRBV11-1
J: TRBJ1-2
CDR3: CASSSGANYGYTF

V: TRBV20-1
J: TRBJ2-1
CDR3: CSALGLDYNEQFF

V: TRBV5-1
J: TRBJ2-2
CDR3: CASSPDRGNTGELFF

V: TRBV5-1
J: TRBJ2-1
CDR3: CASSLLVASNNEQFF

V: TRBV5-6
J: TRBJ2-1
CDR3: CASSLGLAGGLANEQFF

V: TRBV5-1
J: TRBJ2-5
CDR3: CASSYQSGGALETQYF

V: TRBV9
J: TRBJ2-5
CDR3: CASSVRTNETQETQYF

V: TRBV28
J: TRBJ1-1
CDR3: CASSFRTGGMNTEAFF

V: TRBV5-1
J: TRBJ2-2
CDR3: CASSSDSLNTGELFF

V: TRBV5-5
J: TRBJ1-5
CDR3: CASSLGQSDQPQHF

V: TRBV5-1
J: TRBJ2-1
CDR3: CASSFGNSGVNNEQFF

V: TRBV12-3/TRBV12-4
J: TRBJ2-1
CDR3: CASCRQGSLDEQFF

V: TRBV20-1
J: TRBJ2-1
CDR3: CSARKGAGSYNEQFF

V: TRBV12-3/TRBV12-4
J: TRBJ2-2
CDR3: CASSLREGTGELFF

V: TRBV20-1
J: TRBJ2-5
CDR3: CSANEGAETQYF

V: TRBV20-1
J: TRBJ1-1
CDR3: CSASVLGTEAFF

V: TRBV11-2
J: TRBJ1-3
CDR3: CASSLRLGNTIYF

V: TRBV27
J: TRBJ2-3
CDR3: CASSLWGDTQYF

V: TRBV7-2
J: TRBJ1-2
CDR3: CASSPDNYGYTF

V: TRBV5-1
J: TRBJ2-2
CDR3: CASSPRTSGGSTGELFF

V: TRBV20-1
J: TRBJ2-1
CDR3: CSAAGQDSYNEQFF

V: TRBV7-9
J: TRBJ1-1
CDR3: CASSPVTVNTEAFF

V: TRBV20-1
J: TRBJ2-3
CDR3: CSARARSLRGRTDTQYF

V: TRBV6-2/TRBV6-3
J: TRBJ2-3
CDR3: CASAGYTDTQYF

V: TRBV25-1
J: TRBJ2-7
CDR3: CASSESRPGVLGEQYF

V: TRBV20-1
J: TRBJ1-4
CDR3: CSARDLPRQGGNEKLFF

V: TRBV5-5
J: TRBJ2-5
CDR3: CASSLGLPSETQYF